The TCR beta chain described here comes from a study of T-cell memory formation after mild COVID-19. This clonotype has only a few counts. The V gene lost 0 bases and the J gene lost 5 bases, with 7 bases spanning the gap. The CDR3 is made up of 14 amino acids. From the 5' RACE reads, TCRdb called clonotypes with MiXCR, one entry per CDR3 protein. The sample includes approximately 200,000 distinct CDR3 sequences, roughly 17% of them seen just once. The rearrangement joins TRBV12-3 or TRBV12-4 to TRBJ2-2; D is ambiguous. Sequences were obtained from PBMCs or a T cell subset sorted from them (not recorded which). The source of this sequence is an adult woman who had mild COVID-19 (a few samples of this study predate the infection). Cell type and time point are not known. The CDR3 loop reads CASSLADWTGELFF. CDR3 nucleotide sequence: TGTGCCAGCAGTTTAGCGGATTGGACCGGGGAGCTGTTTTTT.